A selection of T cell receptor beta chains follows, all from one sample in a study of shared clonotypes between healthy human individuals. Profiled with immunoSEQ multiplex PCR; TCRdb holds only in-frame clones, not every one. The sample yields over 1.5 million clones, under 99% seen once. The sequenced sample consisted of naive CD4+ T cells sorted from blood. These TCRs come from a man between 25 and 39 years old in good health. The CDR3 runs from the conserved cysteine through the conserved F or W. D genes are given only for firm matches. The size entry is marked missing in some rows and otherwise reads once, few, many or a size class.

J gene,clone size,V gene,D gene,CDR3 protein,CDR3 DNA
TRBJ2-3,NA,TRBV29-1,NA,CSVDRGDTQYF,TGCAGCGTTGACAGGGGAGATACGCAGTATTTT
TRBJ1-3,NA,TRBV5-1,NA,CASSPAGWGGNTIYF,TGCGCCAGCAGCCCCGCCGGTTGGGGGGGAAACACCATATATTTT
TRBJ2-3,NA,TRBV5-1,TRBD2,CASSLLSGITDTQYF,TGCGCCAGCAGCTTACTTAGCGGGATCACAGATACGCAGTATTTT
TRBJ2-3,NA,TRBV28,TRBD2,CASSPGTSGRFTDTQYF,TGTGCCAGCAGTCCCGGGACTAGCGGGAGGTTTACAGATACGCAGTATTTT
TRBJ2-7,NA,TRBV5-1,NA,CASSLEGLQTYEQYF,TGCGCCAGCAGCTTGGAGGGGTTGCAGACCTACGAGCAGTACTTC
TRBJ2-7,NA,TRBV5-6,TRBD2,CASSLLREAYEQYF,TGTGCCAGCAGCTTGTTGCGGGAGGCCTACGAGCAGTACTTC
TRBJ1-4,NA,TRBV5-5,NA,CASNRPNEKLFF,TGTGCCAGCAACCGGCCTAATGAAAAACTGTTTTTT
TRBJ2-1,NA,TRBV30,NA,CAWSGSGYNEQFF,TGTGCCTGGAGCGGGTCAGGCTACAATGAGCAGTTCTTC
TRBJ2-7,once,TRBV10-2,NA,CASRDGPYEQYF,TGCGCCAGCAGAGACGGTCCCTACGAGCAGTACTTC
TRBJ1-2,NA,TRBV7-9,NA,CASSLEGGGGYTF,TGTGCCAGCAGCTTAGAAGGTGGAGGTGGCTACACCTTC
TRBJ1-2,NA,TRBV7-2,NA,CASSPRQINYGYTF,TGTGCCAGCAGCCCCCGACAGATTAACTATGGCTACACCTTC
TRBJ2-1,NA,TRBV28,NA,CASSRVAAYNEQFF,TGTGCCAGCAGCCGGGTGGCGGCCTACAATGAGCAGTTCTTC
TRBJ2-1,NA,TRBV19,TRBD2,CASSPWTSGSSYNEQFF,TGTGCCAGTAGCCCCTGGACTAGCGGGAGCTCCTACAATGAGCAGTTCTTC
TRBJ1-1,NA,TRBV9,NA,CASSLTGNTEAFF,TGTGCCAGCAGCCTTACAGGGAACACTGAAGCTTTCTTT
TRBJ1-5,NA,TRBV5-1,NA,CASSLGQANQPQHF,TGCGCCAGCAGCTTGGGGCAGGCGAATCAGCCCCAGCATTTT
TRBJ1-5,NA,TRBV7-2,NA,CASSLTRGPNQPQHF,TGTGCCAGCAGCCTCACCAGGGGCCCTAATCAGCCCCAGCATTTT
TRBJ2-7,NA,TRBV6-4,NA,CASSQEQGPYYEQYF,TGTGCCAGCAGTCAAGAACAGGGTCCCTACTACGAGCAGTACTTC
TRBJ1-2,NA,TRBV15,NA,CATSRGAGPYGYTF,TGTGCCACCAGCAGAGGGGCAGGGCCCTATGGCTACACCTTC
TRBJ2-7,NA,TRBV5-4,TRBD1,CASARHPGQPYEQYF,TGTGCCAGCGCAAGACACCCGGGACAGCCCTACGAGCAGTACTTC
TRBJ2-1,NA,TRBV10-3,NA,CAISENRGTEYNEQFF,TGTGCCATCAGCGAGAATAGGGGCACGGAGTACAATGAGCAGTTCTTC
TRBJ2-3,NA,TRBV9,NA,CASSVDSKRTYTDTQYF,TGTGCCAGCAGCGTCGATTCTAAGCGCACATACACAGATACGCAGTATTTT
TRBJ2-7,NA,TRBV5-4,NA,CASSLGGLAGSSYEQYF,TGTGCCAGCAGCTTGGGGGGTCTAGCCGGGTCCTCCTACGAGCAGTACTTC